This T cell receptor (beta chain) was sequenced in a study of Ad26.COV2.S vaccination and SARS-CoV-2 variants. General study findings and limits: Quantification of TCR breadth and depth may have yielded underestimates of total T cell responses.

The treatment denotes: some 19 received Ad26.COV2.S at low or high dose, single or two shots; about 5 received placebo; per-sample allocation not given. Specimen acquisition occurred on day 63 following the initial vaccine or placebo injection. Method: immunoSEQ multiplex PCR; TCRdb's copy keeps in-frame clones and lacks some. Found here are 300,000 to 350,000 clones, roughly nine tenths of them singletons; the top ten hold about 6.4%. The table lists this clone with a count of one. Its specificity is not known. The CDR3 extends over 16 amino acids. CDR1 is LGHDT and CDR2 is YNNKEL in the germline V gene (reference sequence). The V gene lost 1 base and the J gene lost 6 bases, with 19 bases spanning the gap.

The material was peripheral blood, obtained in a trial of Ad26.COV2.S vaccine versus placebo. The clonotype comes from a person between 18 and 65 years old who received the Ad26.COV2.S COVID-19 vaccine or a placebo. The chain carries TRBV3-1 (or the pseudogene TRBV3-2) and TRBJ2-7, with D unresolved. The CDR3 coding sequence is TGTGCCAGCAGCCAAGTGTCCGGAGCTAGGAGCTCCGAGCAGTACTTC. It is translated as CASSQVSGARSSEQYF.